The subject of this entry is one T cell receptor beta chain. The data belong to a study of CD8 T cells in Susac syndrome. When the RNA was reverse transcribed, random hexamers were used with an input of roughly 0.5 to 1 ug. The CDR3 of TCR beta was amplified by immunoSEQ multiplex PCR across 54 Vbeta and 13 Jbeta. TCRdb passed the immunoSEQ multiplex PCR reads through MiXCR, listing each CDR3 protein once. The sample holds 150,000 to 200,000 distinct CDR3 sequences; around 94% are singletons and the top ten take around 0.093%. V lost 0 bases and J lost 4, with 10 bases in between. Germline CDR1 SGDLS, CDR2 YYNGEE. The CDR3 is made up of 15 amino acids. The T cells that were sequenced for TCR beta were CD8+ and CD4+ cells from blood. TEMRA cells were FACS-enriched, and CD8+ and CD4+ T cells were isolated negatively.

The source material was CD4+ T cells from PBMCs. The chain couples TRBV9 to TRBJ2-2; no definite D call. This clonotype originated in a human donor with multiple sclerosis. In nucleotides, the CDR3 is TGTGCCAGCAGCGTAGGGGCGAGCCCCACCGGGGAGCTGTTTTTT. Protein sequence: CASSVGASPTGELFF. The full variable domain, rest sourced from reference TRBV9 and TRBJ2-2, is DSGVTQTPKHLITATGQRVTLRCSPRSGDLSVYWYQQSLDQGLQFLIQYYNGEERAKGNILERFSAQQFPDLHSELNLSSLELGDSALYFCASSVGASPTGELFFGEGSRLTVL.